These 13 T cell receptor beta chains originate from one sample sequenced in a study of T cell repertoires in cytomegalovirus infection. Each CDR3 protein gets one entry after TCRdb re-called the reads with MiXCR. In the table there are roughly 760,000 distinct CDR3 sequences, under 40% of which are singletons. Sequencing input: PBMCs. The receptors here all came from a human donor in good health (CMV status not recorded). Some clones in this sample may be carry-over from other donors' samples.

This clonotype was picked up a small number of times. CDR3 sequence (DNA): TGTGCCAGCAGCCAACCGGAACTAAGCTCTGGAAACACCATATATTTT. Its protein is CASSQPELSSGNTIYF. The chain employs TRBV28 and TRBJ1-3; D is unclear. The germline V gene has CDR1 MDHEN and CDR2 SYDVKM. The CDR3 totals 16 residues. Trimming shortened V by 6 bases and J by 0 bases, and 15 bases separated the two germline ends.

This clonotype appeared a few times. The gene calls are TRBV7-2 and TRBJ1-6; D gene ambiguous. The V gene's germline CDR1 is SGHTA and CDR2 FQGNSA. The CDR3 is 14 residues long. Trimming shortened V by 3 bases and J by 6 bases, and 9 bases separated the two germline ends. CDR3 bases: TGTGCCAGCAGCTTTACGTCCATTAATTCACCCCTCCACTTT. This codes for CASSFTSINSPLHF.

This clonotype was observed many times. The CDR3 sequence is CASSVGAGPIYEQYF. In DNA form, the CDR3 reads TGTGCCAGCAGCGTAGGGGCTGGCCCGATCTACGAGCAGTACTTC. The chain recombines TRBV9 with TRBJ2-7, with unresolved D. This CDR3 is 15 amino acids long. Germline lookup yields CDR1 SGDLS and CDR2 YYNGEE. V lost 0 bases and J 3 bases, leaving 13 bases between the germline ends. Together with reference TRBV9 and TRBJ2-7, the CDR3 gives the full variable domain: DSGVTQTPKHLITATGQRVTLRCSPRSGDLSVYWYQQSLDQGLQFLIQYYNGEERAKGNILERFSAQQFPDLHSELNLSSLELGDSALYFCASSVGAGPIYEQYFGPGTRLTVT.

The CDR3 DNA sequence: TGTGCCAGCAGCTTCGTCGGGACCCGGGAAAAACTGTTTTTT. Encoded protein: CASSFVGTREKLFF. This rearrangement joins TRBV7-6 to TRBJ1-4, with D possibly being TRBD1 (5 bases). The CDR3 sequence is 14 residues long. Germline V gene sequence: CDR1 SGHVS, CDR2 FNYEAQ. The V and J ends lost 3 bases and 8 bases respectively, with 13 bases between them.

This clonotype has just a few counts. The chain is built from TRBV24-1 and TRBJ2-2; D call uncertain. This CDR3 comprises 12 residues. In germline, CDR1 is KGHDR, CDR2 SFDVKD. V lost 5 bases to trimming and J lost 2 bases, with 2 bases between them. The CDR3 DNA follows: TGTGCCACCAGTGCAAACACCGGGGAGCTGTTTTTT. As protein: CATSANTGELFF.

The chain carries TRBV12-3 or TRBV12-4 and TRBJ1-6; no reliable D call. Trimming shortened V by 2 bases and J by 5 bases, and 7 bases separated the two germline ends. The CDR3 contains 14 residues. CDR3 bases: TGTGCCAGCAGTTTAAGGCACAATAATTCACCCCTCCACTTT. Residues: CASSLRHNNSPLHF.

This clonotype was counted many times. V is TRBV7-2 and J is TRBJ2-7; 11 bases fit TRBD1. V dropped 3 bases and J dropped 7; count of bases not matched to a gene: 14. This CDR3 is built from 17 residues. Germline lookup yields CDR1 SGHTA and CDR2 FQGNSA. CDR3 DNA sequence: TGTGCCAGCAGCTTGATGAGCCTCGGACAGGGGGCGCGAGAGCAGTACTTC. Translation: CASSLMSLGQGAREQYF.

This clonotype was seen repeatedly, ten times or more. V gene TRBV19 combines with J gene TRBJ2-2, with D possibly being TRBD2 (7 bases). The V end was cut by 1 base, the J end by 2 bases, with 11 bases between. The CDR3 loop spans 16 amino acids. Germline V CDR1 and CDR2: LNHDA, SQIVND (reference sequence). The CDR3 DNA sequence: TGTGCCAGTAGTATAGGAGCGGGACAAAACACCGGGGAGCTGTTTTTT. This translates into CASSIGAGQNTGELFF.

The chain employs TRBV11-1 and TRBJ2-1, with a tentative D call TRBD2 (6 bases). The germline V gene has CDR1 SGHAT and CDR2 FQDESV (reference sequence). CDR3 length equals 15 residues. With 1 base removed from V and 5 bases from J, the gap between germline ends came to 12 bases. CDR3 amino acids: CASSLVGLPHNEQFF. CDR3 nucleotide sequence: TGTGCCAGCAGCTTAGTGGGACTTCCTCACAATGAGCAGTTCTTC.

The gene calls are TRBV24-1 and TRBJ1-1; D is unclear. With 9 bases removed from V and 4 bases from J, the gap between germline ends came to 14 bases. CDR1 and CDR2 (germline): KGHDR, SFDVKD. The CDR3 has 13 residues. The DNA for the CDR3 is TGTGCCACCGCTGCCGAGACGGGCACTGAAGCTTTCTTT. Protein sequence: CATAAETGTEAFF.

This clonotype was picked up many times. The chain links TRBV7-2 to TRBJ1-2; 8 bases agree with TRBD1. The CDR3 runs 16 residues. V was pared by 4 bases and J by 5 bases, with 12 bases of the junction left unmatched. Germline V gene lookup returns CDR1 SGHTA and CDR2 FQGNSA. CDR3 loop: CASSSAFRTGIYGYTF. CDR3 DNA: TGTGCCAGCAGCTCTGCTTTTCGGACAGGGATATATGGCTACACCTTC.

This clonotype was counted at least ten times. V and J are TRBV7-6 and TRBJ1-5; tentative D call: TRBD1 (5 bases). The CDR3 loop spans 15 amino acids. The V gene lost 2 bases and the J gene lost 3 bases, with 11 bases spanning the gap. Germline values: CDR1 SGHVS, CDR2 FNYEAQ. CDR3 residues: CASSLTGTPNQPQHF. CDR3 coding DNA: TGTGCCAGCAGCTTAACCGGGACTCCCAATCAGCCCCAGCATTTT.

The chain carries TRBV7-3 and TRBJ1-2; no definite D call. Trimming pared 4 bases from V and 7 bases from J, leaving 22 bases between. CDR3 length: 16 residues. In germline, CDR1 is SGHTA, CDR2 FQGTGA. Here the CDR3 reads CASSSKYESINPGYTF. CDR3 coding DNA: TGTGCCAGCAGCTCGAAATATGAGTCGATTAACCCTGGCTACACCTTC.